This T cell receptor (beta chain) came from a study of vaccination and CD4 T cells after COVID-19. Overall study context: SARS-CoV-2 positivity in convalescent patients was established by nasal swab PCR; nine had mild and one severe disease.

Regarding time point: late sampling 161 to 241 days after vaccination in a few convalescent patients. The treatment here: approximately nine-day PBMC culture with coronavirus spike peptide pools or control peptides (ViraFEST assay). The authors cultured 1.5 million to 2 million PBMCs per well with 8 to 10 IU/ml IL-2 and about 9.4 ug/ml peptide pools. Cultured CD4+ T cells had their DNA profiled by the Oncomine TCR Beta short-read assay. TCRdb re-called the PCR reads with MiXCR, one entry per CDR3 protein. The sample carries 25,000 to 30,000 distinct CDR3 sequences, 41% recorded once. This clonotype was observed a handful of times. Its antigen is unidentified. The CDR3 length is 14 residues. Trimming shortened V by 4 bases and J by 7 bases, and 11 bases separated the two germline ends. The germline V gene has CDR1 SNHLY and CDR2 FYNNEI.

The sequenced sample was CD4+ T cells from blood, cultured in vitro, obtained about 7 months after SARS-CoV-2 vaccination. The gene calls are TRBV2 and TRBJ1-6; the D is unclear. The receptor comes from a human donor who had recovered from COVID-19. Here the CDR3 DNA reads TGTGCCAGCAGTGTGACACTCCAGAATTCACCCCTCCACTTT. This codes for CASSVTLQNSPLHF.